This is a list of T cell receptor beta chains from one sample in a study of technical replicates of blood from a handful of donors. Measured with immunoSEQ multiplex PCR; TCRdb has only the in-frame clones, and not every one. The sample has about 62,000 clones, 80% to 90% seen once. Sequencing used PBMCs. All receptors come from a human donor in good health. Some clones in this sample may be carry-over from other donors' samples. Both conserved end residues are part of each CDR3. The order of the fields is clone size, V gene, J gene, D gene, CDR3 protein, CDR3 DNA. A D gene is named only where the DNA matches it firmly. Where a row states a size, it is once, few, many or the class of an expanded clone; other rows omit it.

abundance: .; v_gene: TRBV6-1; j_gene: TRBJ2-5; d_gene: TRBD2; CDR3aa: CASTSGVMETQYF; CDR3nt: TGTGCCAGTACTAGCGGGGTAATGGAGACCCAGTACTTC
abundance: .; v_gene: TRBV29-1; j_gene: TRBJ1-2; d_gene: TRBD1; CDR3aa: CSVEGAILNGYTF; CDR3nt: TGCAGCGTAGAGGGGGCGATTCTGAATGGCTACACCTTC
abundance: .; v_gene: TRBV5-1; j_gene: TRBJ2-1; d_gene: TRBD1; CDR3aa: CASSLGTGQGTIYNEQFF; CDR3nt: TGCGCCAGCAGCTTGGGGACGGGACAGGGTACAATCTACAATGAGCAGTTCTTC
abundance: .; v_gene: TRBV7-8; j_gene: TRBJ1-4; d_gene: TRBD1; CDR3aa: CASSLVMGTGFITNEKLFF; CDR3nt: TGTGCCAGCAGCTTAGTTATGGGGACAGGGTTTATCACTAATGAAAAACTGTTTTTT
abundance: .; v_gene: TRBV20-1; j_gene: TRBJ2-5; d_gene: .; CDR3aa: CSASPQETQYF; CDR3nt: TGCAGTGCTAGTCCGCAAGAGACCCAGTACTTC
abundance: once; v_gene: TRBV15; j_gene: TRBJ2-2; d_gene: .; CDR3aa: CATSRTWNTGELFF; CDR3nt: TGTGCCACCAGCAGGACATGGAACACCGGGGAGCTGTTTTTT
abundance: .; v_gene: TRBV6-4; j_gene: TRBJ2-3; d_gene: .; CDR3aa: CASKEGPSTDTQYF; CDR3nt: TGTGCCAGCAAAGAGGGCCCTAGCACAGATACGCAGTATTTT
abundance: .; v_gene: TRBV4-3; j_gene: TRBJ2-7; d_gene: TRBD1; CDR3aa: CASSQTLGGLYEQYF; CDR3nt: TGCGCCAGCAGCCAGACCTTAGGGGGCCTCTACGAGCAGTACTTC
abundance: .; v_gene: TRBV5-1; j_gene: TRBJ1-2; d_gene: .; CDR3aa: CASSLGAPWGDGYTF; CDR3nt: TGCGCCAGCAGCTTGGGGGCCCCTTGGGGAGATGGCTACACCTTC
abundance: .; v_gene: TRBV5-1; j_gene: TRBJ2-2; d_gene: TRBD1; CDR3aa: CASSPTGGVRSTGELFF; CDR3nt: TGCGCCAGCAGCCCGACAGGGGGCGTACGTAGCACCGGGGAGCTGTTTTTT
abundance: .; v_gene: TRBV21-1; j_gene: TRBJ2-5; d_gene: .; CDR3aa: CASSKIVRTAQETQYF; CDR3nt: TGTGCCAGCAGCAAAATCGTGAGGACAGCCCAAGAGACCCAGTACTTC
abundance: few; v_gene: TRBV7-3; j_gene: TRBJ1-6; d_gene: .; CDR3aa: CASTPYNSPLHF; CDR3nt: TGTGCCAGCACCCCTTATAATTCACCCCTCCACTTT
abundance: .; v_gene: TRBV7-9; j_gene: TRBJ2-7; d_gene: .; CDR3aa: CASSPTAYEQYF; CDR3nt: TGTGCCAGCAGCCCGACAGCCTACGAGCAGTACTTC
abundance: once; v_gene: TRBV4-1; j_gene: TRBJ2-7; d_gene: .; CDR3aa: CASSPGYLSPYEQYF; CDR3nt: TGCGCCAGCAGCCCAGGATACCTTTCTCCCTACGAGCAGTACTTC
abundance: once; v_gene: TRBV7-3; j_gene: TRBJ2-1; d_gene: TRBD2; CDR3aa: CASSLGLAGRGAFF; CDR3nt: TGTGCCAGCAGCCTGGGACTAGCGGGAAGGGGGGCGTTCTTC